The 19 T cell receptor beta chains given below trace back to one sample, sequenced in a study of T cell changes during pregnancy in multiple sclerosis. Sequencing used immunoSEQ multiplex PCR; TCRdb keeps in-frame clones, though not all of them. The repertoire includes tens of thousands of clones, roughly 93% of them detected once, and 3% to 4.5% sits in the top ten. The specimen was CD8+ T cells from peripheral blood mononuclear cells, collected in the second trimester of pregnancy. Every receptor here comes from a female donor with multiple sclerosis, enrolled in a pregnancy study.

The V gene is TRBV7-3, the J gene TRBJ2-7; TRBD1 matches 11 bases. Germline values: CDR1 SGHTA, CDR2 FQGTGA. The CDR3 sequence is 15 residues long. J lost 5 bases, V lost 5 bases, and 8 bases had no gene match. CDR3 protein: CASSRDGTGGNEQYF. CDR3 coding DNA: TGTGCCAGCAGCCGCGATGGGACAGGGGGAAACGAGCAGTACTTC.

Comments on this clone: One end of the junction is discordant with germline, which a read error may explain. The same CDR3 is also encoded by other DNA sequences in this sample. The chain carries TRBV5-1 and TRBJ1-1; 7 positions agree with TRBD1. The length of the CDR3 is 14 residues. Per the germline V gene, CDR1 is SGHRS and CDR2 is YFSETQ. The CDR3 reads CASSLYEGATEAFF. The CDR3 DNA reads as TGTGCCAGCAGCTTGTACGAGGGGGCCACTGAAGCTTTCTTT.

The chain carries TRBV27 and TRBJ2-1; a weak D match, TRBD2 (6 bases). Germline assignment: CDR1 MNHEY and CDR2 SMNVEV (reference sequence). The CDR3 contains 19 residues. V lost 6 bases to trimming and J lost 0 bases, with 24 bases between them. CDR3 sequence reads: CASRIQAFLAESSYNEQFF. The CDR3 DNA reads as TGTGCCAGCAGAATCCAAGCTTTTTTAGCGGAGAGCTCCTACAATGAGCAGTTCTTC.

The CDR3 coding sequence is TGTGCCAGTTATCCCCCGGGAGGTGTGGTGACAGATACGCAGTATTTT. Translated, it gives CASYPPGGVVTDTQYF. J is TRBJ2-3 and V is TRBV2; 7 bases fit TRBD2. CDR1 and CDR2 from the germline V gene are SNHLY and FYNNEI. V trimming: 9 bases; J trimming: 3 bases; junction bases outside the gene matches: 15. The CDR3 totals 16 residues.

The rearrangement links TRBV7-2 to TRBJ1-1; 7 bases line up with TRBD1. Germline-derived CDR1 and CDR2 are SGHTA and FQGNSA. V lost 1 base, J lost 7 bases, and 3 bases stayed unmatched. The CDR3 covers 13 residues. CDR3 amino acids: CASSLVSGGEAFF. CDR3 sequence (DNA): TGTGCCAGCAGCTTAGTGTCAGGGGGTGAAGCTTTCTTT.

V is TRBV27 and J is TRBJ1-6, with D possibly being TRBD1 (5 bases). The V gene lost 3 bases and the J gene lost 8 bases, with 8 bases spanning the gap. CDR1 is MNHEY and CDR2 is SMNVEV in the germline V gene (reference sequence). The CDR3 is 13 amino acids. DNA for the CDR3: TGTGCCAGCAGTTTTTGGGGGGATTCACCCCTCCACTTT. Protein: CASSFWGDSPLHF.

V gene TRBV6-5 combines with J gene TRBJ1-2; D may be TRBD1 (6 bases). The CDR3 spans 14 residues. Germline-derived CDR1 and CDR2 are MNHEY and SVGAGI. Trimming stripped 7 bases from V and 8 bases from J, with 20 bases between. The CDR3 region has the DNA TGTGCCAGCAAGAGTGGCAGGGGCGAGCTGGGCTACACCTTC. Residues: CASKSGRGELGYTF.

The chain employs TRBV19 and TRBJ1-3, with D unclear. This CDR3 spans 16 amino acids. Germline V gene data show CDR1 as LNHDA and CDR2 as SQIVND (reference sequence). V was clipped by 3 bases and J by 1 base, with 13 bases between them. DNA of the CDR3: TGTGCCAGTAGTATTTCGCTGGCCTCGTCTGGAAACACCATATATTTT. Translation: CASSISLASSGNTIYF.

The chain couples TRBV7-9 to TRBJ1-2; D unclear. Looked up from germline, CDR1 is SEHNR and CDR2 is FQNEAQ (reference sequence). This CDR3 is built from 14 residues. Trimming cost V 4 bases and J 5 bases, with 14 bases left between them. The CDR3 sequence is CASSSSLGSYGYTF. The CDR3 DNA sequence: TGTGCCAGCAGCTCTAGCCTCGGATCATATGGCTACACCTTC.

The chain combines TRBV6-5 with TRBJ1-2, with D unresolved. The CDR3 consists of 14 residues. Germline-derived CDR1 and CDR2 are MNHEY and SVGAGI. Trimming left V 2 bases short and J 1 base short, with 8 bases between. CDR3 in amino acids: CASSYLKLNYGYTF. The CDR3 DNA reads TGTGCCAGCAGTTACCTGAAGCTTAACTATGGCTACACCTTC.

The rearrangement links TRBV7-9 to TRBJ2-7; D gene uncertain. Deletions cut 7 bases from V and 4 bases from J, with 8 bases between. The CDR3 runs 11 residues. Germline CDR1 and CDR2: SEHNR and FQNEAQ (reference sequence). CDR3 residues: CASTDTYEQYF. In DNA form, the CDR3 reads TGTGCCAGCACCGACACTTACGAGCAGTACTTC.

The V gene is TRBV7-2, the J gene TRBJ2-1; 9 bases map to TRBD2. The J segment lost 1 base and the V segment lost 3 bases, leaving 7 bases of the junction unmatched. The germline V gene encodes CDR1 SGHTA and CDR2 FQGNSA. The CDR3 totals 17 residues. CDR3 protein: CASSLGFSGGSYNEQFF. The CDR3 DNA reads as TGTGCCAGCAGCTTGGGCTTTAGCGGGGGATCCTACAATGAGCAGTTCTTC.

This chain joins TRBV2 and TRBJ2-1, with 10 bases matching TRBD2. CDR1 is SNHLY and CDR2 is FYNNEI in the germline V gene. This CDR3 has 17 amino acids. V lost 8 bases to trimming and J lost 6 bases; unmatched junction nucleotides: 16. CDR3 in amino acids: CASGGAGSGRAPNEQFF. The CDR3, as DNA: TGTGCCAGCGGGGGGGCGGGGAGCGGGAGGGCCCCCAATGAGCAGTTCTTC.

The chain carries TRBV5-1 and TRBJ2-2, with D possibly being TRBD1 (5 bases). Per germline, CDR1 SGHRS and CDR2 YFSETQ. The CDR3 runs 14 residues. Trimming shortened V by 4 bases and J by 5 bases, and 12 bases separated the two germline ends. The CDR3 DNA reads TGCGCCAGCAGCCGGCTGCAGGGAACCGGGGAGCTGTTTTTT. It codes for CASSRLQGTGELFF.

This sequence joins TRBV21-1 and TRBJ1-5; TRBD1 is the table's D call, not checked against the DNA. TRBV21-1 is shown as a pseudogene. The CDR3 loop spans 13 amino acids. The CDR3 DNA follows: TGTGCCAGCAGCAAAAGACAGGGACAGCCCCAGCATTTT. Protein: CASSKRQGQPQHF.

In DNA, the CDR3 is TGTGCCAGTAGTCCCACCAGAGATACGCAGTATTTT. The encoded protein is CASSPTRDTQYF. V gene TRBV19 combines with J gene TRBJ2-3; D call uncertain. Germline V gene lookup returns CDR1 LNHDA and CDR2 SQIVND (reference sequence). The CDR3 is 12 residues long. V was pared by 5 bases and J by 5 bases, with 8 bases between.

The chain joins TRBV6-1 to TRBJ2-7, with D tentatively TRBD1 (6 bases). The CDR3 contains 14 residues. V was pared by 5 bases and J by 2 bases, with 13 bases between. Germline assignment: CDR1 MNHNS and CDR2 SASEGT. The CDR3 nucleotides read TGTGCCAGCAGTCATTACAGGGATACCTACGAGCAGTACTTC. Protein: CASSHYRDTYEQYF.

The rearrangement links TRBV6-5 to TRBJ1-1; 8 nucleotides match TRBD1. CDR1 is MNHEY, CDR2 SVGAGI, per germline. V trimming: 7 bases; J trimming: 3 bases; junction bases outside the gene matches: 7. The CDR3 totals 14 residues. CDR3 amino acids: CASTNQGADTEAFF. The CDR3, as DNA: TGTGCCAGCACCAATCAGGGGGCGGACACTGAAGCTTTCTTT.

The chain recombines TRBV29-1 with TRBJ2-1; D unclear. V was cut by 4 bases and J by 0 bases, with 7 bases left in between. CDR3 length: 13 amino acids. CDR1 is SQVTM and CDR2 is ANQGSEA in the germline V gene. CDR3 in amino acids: CSVGDSSYNEQFF. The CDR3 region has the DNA TGCAGCGTTGGAGACTCCTCCTACAATGAGCAGTTCTTC.